This record looks at one TCR beta chain sequence and its context. The target antigen is unknown. The data belong to a study of cytomegalovirus exposure and HLA in healthy donors. General observations from the study: A few chains linked to CMV were shown in vitro to be specific for CMV antigens. Roughly uniform depth of sequencing across donors was assumed in presence/absence analyses.

V shed 3 bases, J shed 14 bases, and the junction held 7 bases outside the gene matches. This CDR3 has 14 amino acids. Germline-derived CDR1 and CDR2 are MNHNS and SASEGT. The donors (healthy individuals) were bone marrow donors. Unrecorded immune exposure was likely among donors, who were nominally healthy when sampled. Researchers ran the PCR with 60 Vbeta and 13 Jbeta primers. Profiling relied on immunoSEQ multiplex PCR, and the TCRdb table lists in-frame clones only, not all of them. Among around 150,000 clones listed, 78% were seen once. This chain links TRBV6-1 with TRBJ2-1, with 13 nucleotides matching TRBD2. This clonotype was sampled from a middle-aged woman in good health and CMV-seronegative. The source material was PBMCs. DNA of the CDR3: TGTGCCAGCAGTGACGGACTAGCGGGGGTTCCAGAGTTCTTC. It translates to CASSDGLAGVPEFF.